The 19 T cell receptor beta chains presented below share a single source sample, sequenced in a study of blood T cell repertoires in COVID-19. The method was immunoSEQ multiplex PCR; TCRdb's version includes in-frame clones alone and lacks a portion of them. The sample includes 100,000 to 150,000 clones, approximately 80% of them seen just once. Source material: peripheral blood. The receptors were sampled from a woman aged 45-65 years with acute or convalescent COVID-19.

The chain recombines TRBV11-2 with TRBJ2-7; 7 nucleotides agree with TRBD2. Trimming removed 5 bases from V and 4 bases from J; junction bases left unmatched: 8. The germline V gene has CDR1 SGHAT and CDR2 FQNNGV. This CDR3 region has 14 residues. The CDR3 region is CASSPVGGRYEQYF. Here the CDR3 DNA reads TGTGCCAGCAGCCCCGTGGGCGGGAGATACGAGCAGTACTTC.

V and J are TRBV15 and TRBJ1-4; D might be TRBD1 (5 bases). Germline assignment: CDR1 LNHNV and CDR2 YYDKDF (reference sequence). V lost 4 bases and J lost 2, with 17 bases in between. This CDR3 is 17 amino acids long. DNA of the CDR3: TGTGCCACCAGCACGAGGCGGGGGGTGGGTACTAATGAAAAACTGTTTTTT. Translation: CATSTRRGVGTNEKLFF.

The chain employs TRBV4-1 and TRBJ1-2; perhaps TRBD1 as D (5 bases). Germline V lookup: CDR1 MGHRA, CDR2 YSYEKL. CDR3 size: 16 residues. V shed 1 base and J shed 4 bases, with 16 bases lying between them. CDR3: CASSQGGGRGTYGYTF. The CDR3 coding sequence is TGCGCCAGCAGCCAAGGGGGGGGACGGGGAACCTATGGCTACACCTTC.

The chain employs TRBV9 and TRBJ1-2; D may be TRBD1 (5 bases). Between the trimmed V and J ends, which lost 1 base and 6 bases, there was a span of 10 bases. CDR1 SGDLS and CDR2 YYNGEE come from the germline V gene. The CDR3 consists of 13 residues. As DNA, the CDR3 is TGTGCCAGCAGCGTATCGGACACAAATGGCTACACCTTC. Amino acids: CASSVSDTNGYTF.

This chain links TRBV7-2 with TRBJ1-5; D is unclear. V dropped 1 base and J dropped 5 bases, with 12 bases sitting between them. Germline CDR1 and CDR2: SGHTA and FQGNSA. CDR3 length: 15 residues. The CDR3 reads CASSLEVGGYQPQHF. The CDR3 DNA is TGTGCCAGCAGCTTAGAAGTCGGCGGCTATCAGCCCCAGCATTTT.

The rearrangement uses TRBV5-6 and TRBJ1-1; 9 bases map to TRBD1. J lost 1 base, V lost 4 bases, and 8 bases had no gene match. Germline CDR1 is SGHDT and CDR2 is YYEEEE. CDR3 length: 16 residues. The CDR3 protein is CASSRGTGRKNTEAFF. The CDR3, as DNA: TGTGCCAGCAGCCGGGGGACAGGGAGAAAGAACACTGAAGCTTTCTTT.

The chain uses TRBV6-4 and TRBJ2-2; TRBD2 matches 9 bases. CDR3 length: 15 amino acids. With 6 bases clipped from V and 2 bases from J, the junction kept 4 bases outside the gene matches. Germline CDR1 reads MRHNA; CDR2 reads SNTAGT. The CDR3, as DNA: TGTGCCAGCAGCAGACTAGCGGCTAACACCGGGGAGCTGTTTTTT. This codes for CASSRLAANTGELFF.

V usage is TRBV13 and J usage is TRBJ2-4; TRBD1 matches at 10 bases. V shed 6 bases and J 1 base; nucleotides not matched to a gene: 12. Germline CDR1 PRHDT, CDR2 FYEKMQ (reference sequence). This CDR3 has 18 residues. The CDR3 sequence: CASRPPGQGIPAKNIQYF. In nucleotides, the CDR3 is TGTGCCAGCAGACCTCCGGGACAGGGGATCCCGGCCAAAAACATTCAGTACTTC.

V gene TRBV7-2 combines with J gene TRBJ1-5; D perhaps matches TRBD1 (5 bases). CDR3 length: 12 amino acids. Germline V gene data show CDR1 as SGHTA and CDR2 as FQGNSA. V lost 5 bases and J 7 bases, leaving 9 bases between the germline ends. CDR3 in DNA: TGTGCCAGCAGCGAGCGGGGCCAGCCCCAGCATTTT. Its protein is CASSERGQPQHF.

This clone was picked up one time. V gene TRBV7-9 combines with J gene TRBJ1-1, with 9 bases lining up with TRBD1. The CDR3 is 14 residues long. V dropped 5 bases and J dropped 7; count of bases not matched to a gene: 8. Germline V gene lookup returns CDR1 SEHNR and CDR2 FQNEAQ (reference sequence). The CDR3: CASSPGTGFGEAFF. The CDR3 nucleotides read TGTGCCAGCAGCCCTGGGACAGGGTTTGGTGAAGCTTTCTTT.

The chain uses TRBV3-1 (or the pseudogene TRBV3-2) and TRBJ1-1; 7 bases fit TRBD1. V shed 4 bases and J 0 bases; nucleotides not matched to a gene: 2. The CDR3 length is 14 residues. Per the germline V gene, CDR1 is LGHDT and CDR2 is YNNKEL (reference sequence). CDR3 sequence: CASSLGQMNTEAFF. Written as DNA, the CDR3 is TGTGCCAGCAGCCTGGGACAGATGAACACTGAAGCTTTCTTT.

J is TRBJ2-3 and V is TRBV5-1; D possibly corresponds to TRBD1 (5 bases). Germline CDR1 and CDR2: SGHRS and YFSETQ. Trimming left V 7 bases short and J 9 bases short, with 24 bases between. This CDR3 comprises 15 residues. This CDR3 is CASYRQEWDSGTQYF. The CDR3 DNA follows: TGCGCCAGCTATCGGCAGGAGTGGGATTCAGGGACGCAGTATTTT.

The chain couples TRBV10-3 to TRBJ1-6; D gene unclear. CDR1 ENHRY and CDR2 SYGVKD come from the germline V gene. V was shortened by 4 bases and J by 14 bases, with 24 bases between the two germline ends. The CDR3 contains 16 residues. CDR3 region: CAISGSGSTIIGALHF. The CDR3 coding sequence is TGTGCCATCAGTGGCTCTGGCAGCACCATTATCGGGGCCCTCCACTTT.

CDR3 sequence (DNA): TGCGCCAGCAGCTTGGTTTCAGGGTCGAACACCGGGGAGCTGTTTTTT. It is translated as CASSLVSGSNTGELFF. This chain connects TRBV5-1 to TRBJ2-2; D is possibly TRBD1 (5 bases). The CDR3 sequence is 16 residues long. V lost 0 bases and J lost 0, with 9 bases in between. Germline V gene data show CDR1 as SGHRS and CDR2 as YFSETQ.

CDR3 protein: CASSVLNTGDEQFF. The CDR3 DNA follows: TGTGCCAGCAGCGTCTTAAATACAGGGGATGAGCAGTTCTTC. The chain links TRBV9 to TRBJ2-1, with 7 bases fitting TRBD1. Per the germline V gene, CDR1 is SGDLS and CDR2 is YYNGEE. V was pared by 2 bases and J by 8 bases, with 7 bases of the junction left unmatched. The CDR3 is 14 residues long.

The chain joins TRBV19 to TRBJ2-3; D might be TRBD1 (6 bases). Germline CDR1 LNHDA, CDR2 SQIVND (reference sequence). V gave up 5 bases and J gave up 4 bases, with 10 bases separating them. This CDR3 comprises 13 residues. For the CDR3, the DNA is TGTGCCAGTAGTTACAGGGTCGCAGATACGCAGTATTTT. This gives the protein CASSYRVADTQYF.

The chain carries TRBV15 and TRBJ2-1; D is ambiguous. This CDR3 is built from 12 residues. Trimming removed 0 bases at V and 8 bases at J, with 5 bases between. In germline, CDR1 is LNHNV, CDR2 YYDKDF (reference sequence). In DNA, the CDR3 is TGTGCCACCAGCAGAGAATGGCATGAGCAGTTCTTC. As protein: CATSREWHEQFF.

The rearrangement uses TRBV5-1 and TRBJ1-3; TRBD1 matches 8 bases. The CDR3 is 17 residues long. Per germline, CDR1 SGHRS and CDR2 YFSETQ. V was pared by 4 bases and J by 2 bases, with 11 bases of the junction left unmatched. For the CDR3, the DNA is TGCGCCAGCAGCGGATTACCACAGGGGGATACTGGAAACACCATATATTTT. Translating gives CASSGLPQGDTGNTIYF.

The V gene is TRBV10-3, the J gene TRBJ1-1, with TRBD1 matching over 9 bases. CDR1 is ENHRY, CDR2 SYGVKD, per germline. CDR3 length: 14 residues. V lost 10 bases, J lost 4 bases, and 10 bases stayed unmatched. The CDR3 DNA follows: TGTGCCACGGGACAGGGAGATTTGAGCACTGAAGCTTTCTTT. Translation gives CATGQGDLSTEAFF.